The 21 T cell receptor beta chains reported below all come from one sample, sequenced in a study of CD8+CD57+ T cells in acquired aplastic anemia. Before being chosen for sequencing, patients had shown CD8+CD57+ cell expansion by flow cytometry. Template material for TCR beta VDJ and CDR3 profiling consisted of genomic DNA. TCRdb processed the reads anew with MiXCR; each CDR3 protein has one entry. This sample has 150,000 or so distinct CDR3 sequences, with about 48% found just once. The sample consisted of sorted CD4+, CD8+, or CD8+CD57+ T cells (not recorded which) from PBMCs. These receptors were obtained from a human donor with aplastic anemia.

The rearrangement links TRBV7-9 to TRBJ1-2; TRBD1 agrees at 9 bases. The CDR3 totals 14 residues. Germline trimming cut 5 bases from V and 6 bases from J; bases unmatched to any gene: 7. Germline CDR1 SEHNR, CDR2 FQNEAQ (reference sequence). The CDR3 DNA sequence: TGTGCCAGCAGCCCTGGGACAGGGATTGATGGCTACACCTTC. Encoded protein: CASSPGTGIDGYTF.

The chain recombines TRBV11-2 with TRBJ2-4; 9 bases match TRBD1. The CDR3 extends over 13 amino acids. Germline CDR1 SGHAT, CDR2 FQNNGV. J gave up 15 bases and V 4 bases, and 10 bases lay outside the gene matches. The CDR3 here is CASSWTGQGTRYF. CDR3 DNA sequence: TGTGCCAGCAGCTGGACGGGACAGGGAACTCGGTACTTC. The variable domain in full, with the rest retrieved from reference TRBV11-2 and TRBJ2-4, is EAGVAQSPRYKIIEKRQSVAFWCNPISGHATLYWYQQILGQGPKLLIQFQNNGVVDDSQLPKDRFSAERLKGVDSTLKIQPAKLEDSAVYLCASSWTGQGTRYFGAGTRLSVL.

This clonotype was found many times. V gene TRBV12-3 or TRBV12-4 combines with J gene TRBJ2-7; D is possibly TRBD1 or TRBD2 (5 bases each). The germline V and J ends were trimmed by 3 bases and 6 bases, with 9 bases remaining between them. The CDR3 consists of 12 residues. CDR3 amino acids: CASSLRGREQYF. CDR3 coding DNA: TGTGCCAGCAGTTTGAGGGGACGCGAGCAGTACTTC.

Here the CDR3 DNA reads TGTGCCAGCATAATTGAATCGTACACCGGGGAGCTGTTTTTT. Translating gives CASIIESYTGELFF. The chain recombines TRBV2 with TRBJ2-2; no firm D call. Germline V gene sequence: CDR1 SNHLY, CDR2 FYNNEI. This CDR3 is built from 14 residues. Trimming took 7 bases from V and 3 from J, leaving 12 bases between them.

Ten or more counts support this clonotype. The CDR3: CASSYAQGRDTQYF. DNA for the CDR3: TGTGCCAGCAGCTACGCACAGGGCCGGGATACGCAGTATTTT. The chain has TRBV5-6 and TRBJ2-3; D is possibly TRBD1 (6 bases). V dropped 3 bases and J dropped 6 bases, with 14 bases sitting between them. Germline assignment: CDR1 SGHDT and CDR2 YYEEEE. CDR3 size: 14 residues.

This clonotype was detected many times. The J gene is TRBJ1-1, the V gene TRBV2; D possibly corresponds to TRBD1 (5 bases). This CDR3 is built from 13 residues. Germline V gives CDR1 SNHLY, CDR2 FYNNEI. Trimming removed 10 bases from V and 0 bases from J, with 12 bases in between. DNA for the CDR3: TGTGCCACCCCGGGACCGATGAACACTGAAGCTTTCTTT. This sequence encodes CATPGPMNTEAFF.

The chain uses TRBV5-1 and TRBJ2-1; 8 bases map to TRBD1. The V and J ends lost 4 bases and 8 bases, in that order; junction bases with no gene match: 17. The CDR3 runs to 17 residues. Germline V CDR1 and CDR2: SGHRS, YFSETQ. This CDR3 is CASSLRGSGGEIDEQFF. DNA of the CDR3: TGCGCCAGCAGCCTACGCGGATCAGGGGGCGAAATCGATGAGCAGTTCTTC.

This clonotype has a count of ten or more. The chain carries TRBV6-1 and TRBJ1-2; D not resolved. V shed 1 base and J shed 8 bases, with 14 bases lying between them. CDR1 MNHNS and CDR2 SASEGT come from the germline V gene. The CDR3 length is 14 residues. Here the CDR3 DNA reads TGTGCCAGCAGTGAAGGCCAGGAGAGAGAGGGCTACACCTTC. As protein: CASSEGQEREGYTF.

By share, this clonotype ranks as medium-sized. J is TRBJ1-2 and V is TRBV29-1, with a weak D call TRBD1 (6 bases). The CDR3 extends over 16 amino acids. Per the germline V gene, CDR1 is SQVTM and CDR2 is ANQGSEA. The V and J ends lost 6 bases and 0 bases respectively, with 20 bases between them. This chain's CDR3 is CSVYGQLGRTNYGYTF. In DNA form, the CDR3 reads TGCAGCGTGTACGGACAGTTAGGGCGAACTAACTATGGCTACACCTTC. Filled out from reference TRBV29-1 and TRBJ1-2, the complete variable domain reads SAVISQKPSRDICQRGTSLTIQCQVDSQVTMMFWYRQQPGQSLTLIATANQGSEATYESGFVIDKFPISRPNLTFSTLTVSNMSPEDSSIYLCSVYGQLGRTNYGYTFGSGTRLTVV.

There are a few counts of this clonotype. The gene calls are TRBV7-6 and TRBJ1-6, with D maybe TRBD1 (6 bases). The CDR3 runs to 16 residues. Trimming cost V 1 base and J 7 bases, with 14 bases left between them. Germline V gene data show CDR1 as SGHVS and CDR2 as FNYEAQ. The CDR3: CASSLGLTGSNSPLHF. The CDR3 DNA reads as TGTGCCAGCAGCTTAGGTCTGACAGGATCGAATTCACCCCTCCACTTT.

The CDR3 is CASSLGRSAPEGGMETQYF. In DNA, the CDR3 is TGTGCCAGCAGCTTAGGACGCAGTGCTCCCGAGGGGGGGATGGAGACCCAGTACTTC. This chain connects TRBV7-6 to TRBJ2-5, with a weak D call TRBD2 (7 bases). CDR1 is SGHVS and CDR2 is FNYEAQ in the germline V gene. The CDR3 extends over 19 amino acids. Between the trimmed V and J ends, which lost 1 base and 5 bases, there was a span of 26 bases.

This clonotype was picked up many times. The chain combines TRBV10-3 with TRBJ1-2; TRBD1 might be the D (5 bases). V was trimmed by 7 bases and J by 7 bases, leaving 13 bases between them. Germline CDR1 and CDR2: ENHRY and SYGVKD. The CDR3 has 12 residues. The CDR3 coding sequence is TGTGCCATCAACGACGGGGGGTTTGGCTACACCTTC. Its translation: CAINDGGFGYTF.

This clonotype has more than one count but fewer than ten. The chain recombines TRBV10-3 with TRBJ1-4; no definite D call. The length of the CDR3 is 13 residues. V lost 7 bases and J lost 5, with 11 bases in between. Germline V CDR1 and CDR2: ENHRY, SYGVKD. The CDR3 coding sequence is TGTGCCATCACCGCGGAACTCAATGAAAAACTGTTTTTT. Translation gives CAITAELNEKLFF.

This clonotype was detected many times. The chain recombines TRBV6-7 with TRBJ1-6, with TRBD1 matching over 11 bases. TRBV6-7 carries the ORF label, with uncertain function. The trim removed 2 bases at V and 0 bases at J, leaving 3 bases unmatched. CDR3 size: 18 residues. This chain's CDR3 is CASSYRTGGASYNSPLHF. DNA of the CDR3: TGTGCCAGCAGTTACCGGACAGGGGGCGCCTCCTATAATTCACCCCTCCACTTT.

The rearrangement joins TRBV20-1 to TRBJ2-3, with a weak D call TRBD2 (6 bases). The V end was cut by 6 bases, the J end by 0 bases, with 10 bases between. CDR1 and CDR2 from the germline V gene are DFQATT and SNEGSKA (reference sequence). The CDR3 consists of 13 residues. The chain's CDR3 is CSARTTSTDTQYF. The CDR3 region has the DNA TGCAGTGCCAGGACTACTAGCACAGATACGCAGTATTTT.

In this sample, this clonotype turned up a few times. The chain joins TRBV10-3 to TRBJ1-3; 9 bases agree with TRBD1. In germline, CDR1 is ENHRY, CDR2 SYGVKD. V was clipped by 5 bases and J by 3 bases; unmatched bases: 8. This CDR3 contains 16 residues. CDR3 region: CAISPGQGTVGNTIYF. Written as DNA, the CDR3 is TGTGCCATCAGTCCTGGACAGGGGACTGTTGGAAACACCATATATTTT.

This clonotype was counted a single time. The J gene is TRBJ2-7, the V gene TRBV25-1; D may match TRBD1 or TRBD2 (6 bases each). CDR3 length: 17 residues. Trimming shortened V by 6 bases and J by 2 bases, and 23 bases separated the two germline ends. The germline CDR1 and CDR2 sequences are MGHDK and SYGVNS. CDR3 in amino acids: CASSLDGGNSVTYEQYF. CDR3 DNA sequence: TGTGCCAGCAGCTTAGACGGGGGCAACTCCGTTACCTACGAGCAGTACTTC.

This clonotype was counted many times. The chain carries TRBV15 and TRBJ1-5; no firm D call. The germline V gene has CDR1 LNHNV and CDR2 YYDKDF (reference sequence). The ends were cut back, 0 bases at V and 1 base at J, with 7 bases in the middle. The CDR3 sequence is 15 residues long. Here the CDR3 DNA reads TGTGCCACCAGCAGAGAGAAAGGGAGCAATCAGCCCCAGCATTTT. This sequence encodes CATSREKGSNQPQHF. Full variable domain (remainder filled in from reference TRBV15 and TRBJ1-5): DAMVIQNPRYQVTQFGKPVTLSCSQTLNHNVMYWYQQKSSQAPKLLFHYYDKDFNNEADTPDNFQSRRPNTSFCFLDIRSPGLGDTAMYLCATSREKGSNQPQHFGDGTRLSIL.

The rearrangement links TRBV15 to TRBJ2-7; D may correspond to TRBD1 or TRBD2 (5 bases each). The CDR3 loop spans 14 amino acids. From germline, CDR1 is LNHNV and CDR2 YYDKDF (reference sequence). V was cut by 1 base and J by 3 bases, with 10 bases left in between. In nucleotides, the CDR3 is TGTGCCACCAGCAGAGCCGGGACCGTCTACGAGCAGTACTTC. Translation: CATSRAGTVYEQYF. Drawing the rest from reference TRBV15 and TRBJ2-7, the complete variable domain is DAMVIQNPRYQVTQFGKPVTLSCSQTLNHNVMYWYQQKSSQAPKLLFHYYDKDFNNEADTPDNFQSRRPNTSFCFLDIRSPGLGDTAMYLCATSRAGTVYEQYFGPGTRLTVT.

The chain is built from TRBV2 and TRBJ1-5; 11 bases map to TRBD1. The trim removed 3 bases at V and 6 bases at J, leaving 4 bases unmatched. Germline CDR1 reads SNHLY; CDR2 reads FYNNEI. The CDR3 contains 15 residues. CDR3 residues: CASSDRTGGFQPQHF. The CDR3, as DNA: TGTGCCAGCAGTGACCGGACAGGGGGCTTTCAGCCCCAGCATTTT.

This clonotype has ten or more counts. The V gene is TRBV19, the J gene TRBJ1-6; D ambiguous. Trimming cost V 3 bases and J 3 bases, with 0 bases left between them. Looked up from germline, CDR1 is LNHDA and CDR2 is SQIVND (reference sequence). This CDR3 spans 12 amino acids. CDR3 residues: CASSIYNSPLHF. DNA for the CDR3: TGTGCCAGTAGTATCTATAATTCACCCCTCCACTTT.